Below are 31 T cell receptor beta chains sequenced from a single sample in a study of T-cell memory formation after mild COVID-19. TCRdb recomputed calls from the 5' RACE reads with MiXCR, one row per CDR3 protein. The sample holds 380,000 or so distinct CDR3 sequences, 13% to 15% seen once. Input material: PBMCs or a T cell subset sorted from them (not recorded which). The receptor set was obtained from a man aged 18 to 30 who had mild COVID-19 (a few samples of this study predate the infection). Cell type and time point are not known.

The rearrangement uses TRBV14 and TRBJ1-1; D remains ambiguous. The length of the CDR3 is 13 residues. The V and J ends lost 3 bases and 10 bases respectively, with 15 bases between them. Germline V gene sequence: CDR1 SGHDN, CDR2 FVKESK. DNA for the CDR3: TGTGCCAGCAGCCAGGATAGGAGGGCTGGAGCTTTCTTT. It yields the protein CASSQDRRAGAFF.

The chain couples TRBV6-2 or TRBV6-3 to TRBJ1-1; no definite D call. Between the trimmed V and J ends, which lost 6 bases and 5 bases, there was a span of 22 bases. This CDR3 is built from 16 residues. Germline assignment: CDR1 MNHEY and CDR2 SVGEGT. CDR3: CASSSPRMMRATEAFF. The CDR3 DNA follows: TGTGCCAGCAGCTCCCCGCGAATGATGAGGGCTACTGAAGCTTTCTTT.

This clonotype was seen more than once but under ten times. This rearrangement joins TRBV5-4 to TRBJ2-3, with TRBD1 as a possible D gene (5 bases). V lost 4 bases and J 1 base, leaving 13 bases between the germline ends. The germline gives CDR1 SGHNT, CDR2 YYREEE (reference sequence). This CDR3 spans 15 amino acids. CDR3 loop: CASSVDSLGTDTQYF. CDR3 in DNA: TGTGCCAGCAGCGTCGACAGTCTGGGCACAGATACGCAGTATTTT.

This clonotype came up many times. V and J are TRBV7-3 and TRBJ2-5; TRBD2 matches at 8 bases. With V trimmed by 5 bases and J by 7 bases, 6 bases remained unmatched. The CDR3 spans 13 residues. Looked up from germline, CDR1 is SGHTA and CDR2 is FQGTGA. CDR3 residues: CASSLSGRGTQYF. DNA of the CDR3: TGTGCCAGCAGCCTCTCCGGGAGGGGGACCCAGTACTTC.

The genes are TRBV20-1 and TRBJ2-1; D may be TRBD2 (6 bases). This CDR3 contains 15 residues. The germline V gene has CDR1 DFQATT and CDR2 SNEGSKA (reference sequence). Trimming took off 1 base at V and 0 bases at J, with 10 bases between the two ends. CDR3 sequence reads: CSARVRGSSYNEQFF. The DNA for the CDR3 is TGCAGTGCTAGAGTGCGGGGTAGCTCCTACAATGAGCAGTTCTTC.

Many counts were recorded for this clonotype. The rearrangement links TRBV7-2 to TRBJ1-4, with a weak D call TRBD1 (6 bases). Germline loops: CDR1 SGHTA, CDR2 FQGNSA. The CDR3 spans 16 residues. V shed 5 bases and J shed 0 bases, with 13 bases lying between them. The CDR3 nucleotides read TGTGCCAGCAGCCTACGAACAGGGTCAACTAATGAAAAACTGTTTTTT. Translation: CASSLRTGSTNEKLFF.

The table lists this clonotype with a few counts. The rearrangement joins TRBV12-3 or TRBV12-4 to TRBJ2-3; D is perhaps TRBD1 (6 bases). This CDR3 comprises 15 residues. V was pared by 3 bases and J by 3 bases, with 13 bases between. The chain's CDR3 is CASSFPWGQTDTQYF. CDR3 bases: TGTGCCAGCAGTTTCCCCTGGGGACAAACAGATACGCAGTATTTT.

This chain joins TRBV7-6 and TRBJ2-5, with a tentative D call TRBD1 (7 bases). The CDR3 has 15 residues. Germline V gene data show CDR1 as SGHVS and CDR2 as FNYEAQ. V gave up 7 bases and J gave up 6 bases, with 21 bases separating them. CDR3 protein: CASTGPGGGGKTQYF. CDR3 DNA sequence: TGTGCCAGCACAGGGCCAGGGGGAGGAGGAAAGACCCAGTACTTC.

This clonotype was seen only a few times. The rearrangement links TRBV27 to TRBJ1-1, with a tentative D call TRBD1 (5 bases). The germline V and J ends were trimmed by 3 bases and 8 bases, with 13 bases remaining between them. This CDR3 is built from 13 residues. Germline V gives CDR1 MNHEY, CDR2 SMNVEV (reference sequence). The CDR3 DNA sequence: TGTGCCAGCAGTTTTCGGCAGGGAAGAGAAGCTTTCTTT. It is translated as CASSFRQGREAFF.

The CDR3 here is CASSPRQGWAYEQYV. CDR3 DNA: TGTGCCAGCAGCCCCAGACAGGGTTGGGCCTACGAGCAGTACGTC. The V gene is TRBV5-5, the J gene TRBJ2-7; 7 nucleotides line up with TRBD1. The V gene's germline CDR1 is SGHKS and CDR2 YYEKEE (reference sequence). The CDR3 consists of 15 residues. Trimming removed 4 bases from V and 2 bases from J; junction bases left unmatched: 9.

In its sample, this clonotype was seen many times. The chain uses TRBV6-6 and TRBJ1-1; D is possibly TRBD1 (5 bases). The CDR3 covers 14 residues. Trimming took off 2 bases at V and 1 base at J, with 8 bases between the two ends. The germline gives CDR1 MNHNY, CDR2 SVGAGI (reference sequence). The CDR3 DNA reads TGTGCCAGCAGTTACGGGACTTCGAACACTGAAGCTTTCTTT. Encoded protein: CASSYGTSNTEAFF.

This clonotype was recorded a few times. The chain uses TRBV12-3 or TRBV12-4 and TRBJ1-2, with TRBD1 matching 8 bases. This CDR3 region has 15 residues. V lost 1 base, J lost 6 bases, and 7 bases stayed unmatched. CDR3: CASSLVIQGVDGYTF. CDR3 in DNA: TGTGCCAGCAGTTTAGTGATACAGGGGGTCGATGGCTACACCTTC.

This clonotype appeared a few times. CDR3 region: CSRDRLNEKLFF. The CDR3 DNA is TGCAGCAGGGACAGGTTAAATGAAAAACTGTTTTTT. The V and J genes are TRBV29-1 and TRBJ1-4, with 8 bases identical to TRBD1. The CDR3 totals 12 residues. The J segment lost 5 bases and the V segment lost 8 bases, leaving 4 bases of the junction unmatched. The germline gives CDR1 SQVTM, CDR2 ANQGSEA.

CDR3 sequence: CASRPDRSRGTGELFF. The CDR3 DNA sequence: TGTGCCAGCAGACCCGACAGGTCGAGGGGGACCGGGGAGCTGTTTTTT. The genes are TRBV7-6 and TRBJ2-2; TRBD1 is a possible D gene (6 bases). CDR3 length equals 16 residues. Germline V gene data show CDR1 as SGHVS and CDR2 as FNYEAQ. With 6 bases removed from V and 5 bases from J, the gap between germline ends came to 19 bases.

A few counts support this clonotype. The rearrangement uses TRBV7-2 and TRBJ2-1, with 9 nucleotides matching TRBD1. After removal of 5 bases from V and 10 bases from J, the junction contained 15 bases not matched to a gene. CDR1 and CDR2 from the germline V gene are SGHTA and FQGNSA. The CDR3 length is 16 residues. The CDR3: CASSPDRDRELQEQFF. The CDR3 DNA reads TGTGCCAGCAGCCCCGACCGGGACAGGGAGCTACAAGAGCAGTTCTTC. Together with reference TRBV7-2 and TRBJ2-1, the CDR3 gives the full variable domain: GAGVSQSPSNKVTEKGKDVELRCDPISGHTALYWYRQSLGQGLEFLIYFQGNSAPDKSGLPSDRFSAERTGGSVSTLTIQRTQQEDSAVYLCASSPDRDRELQEQFFGPGTRLTVL.

This clonotype was detected only a few times. The rearrangement uses TRBV6-1 and TRBJ2-3; 7 bases agree with TRBD2. The CDR3 is 16 residues long. Germline V gene sequence: CDR1 MNHNS, CDR2 SASEGT. The junction had 8 bases not matched to a gene; V was cut back by 5 bases and J by 0 bases. The CDR3 spells CASSPNSGVSTDTQYF. CDR3 in DNA: TGTGCCAGCAGTCCCAACAGCGGGGTGAGCACAGATACGCAGTATTTT.

The rearrangement joins TRBV12-3 or TRBV12-4 to TRBJ1-1; no firm D call. V was cut by 4 bases and J by 1 base, with 10 bases left in between. The CDR3 is 14 residues long. CDR3 protein: CASSSRRTNTEAFF. CDR3 in DNA: TGTGCCAGCAGTTCTCGGCGAACGAACACTGAAGCTTTCTTT.

The rearrangement uses TRBV4-1 and TRBJ2-1; TRBD1 aligns across 7 bases. The CDR3 consists of 14 residues. Germline values: CDR1 MGHRA, CDR2 YSYEKL. The J segment lost 6 bases and the V segment lost 4 bases, leaving 6 bases of the junction unmatched. This CDR3 is CASSRQGPLNEQFF. The CDR3 coding sequence is TGCGCCAGCAGCCGACAGGGCCCTCTCAATGAGCAGTTCTTC.

This clonotype turned up a few times. The chain couples TRBV6-2 or TRBV6-3 to TRBJ2-3; D gene uncertain. V lost 5 bases and J 4 bases, leaving 19 bases between the germline ends. Germline-derived CDR1 and CDR2 are MNHEY and SVGEGT. The CDR3 is 16 amino acids. CDR3 sequence reads: CASSPGDGFLSDTQYF. In DNA form, the CDR3 reads TGTGCCAGCAGTCCAGGCGACGGATTTCTTTCAGATACGCAGTATTTT.

This rearrangement joins TRBV6-2 or TRBV6-3 to TRBJ2-1; 8 bases match TRBD1. After removal of 8 bases from V and 2 bases from J, the junction contained 5 bases not matched to a gene. Germline CDR1 is MNHEY and CDR2 is SVGEGT. The CDR3 covers 14 residues. The CDR3 loop reads CASGRTGPYNEQFF. CDR3 in DNA: TGTGCCAGCGGACGGACAGGGCCCTACAATGAGCAGTTCTTC.

J is TRBJ2-2 and V is TRBV5-1; 8 nucleotides align to TRBD1. Germline V gene data show CDR1 as SGHRS and CDR2 as YFSETQ. The CDR3 totals 14 residues. V was pared by 3 bases and J by 8 bases, with 6 bases of the junction left unmatched. This chain's CDR3 is CASSWDRNRGELFF. The CDR3 DNA reads TGCGCCAGCAGCTGGGACAGGAACAGGGGGGAGCTGTTTTTT.

This clonotype was detected many times. Germline is not matched at one junction end, which may reflect a read error. The V call is TRBV4-3, the J call TRBJ1-1; no firm D call. Germline CDR1 reads LGHNA; CDR2 reads YSLEER. This CDR3 is 13 amino acids long. The CDR3 DNA sequence: TGTGCCAGCAGCCAAGTCAGAAACACTGAAGCTTTCTTT. Translating gives CASSQVRNTEAFF.

This clonotype was recorded a few times. This chain connects TRBV10-3 to TRBJ1-4, with D uncertain. The CDR3 runs 13 residues. CDR1 and CDR2 from the germline V gene are ENHRY and SYGVKD. Trimming removed 2 bases at V and 8 bases at J, with 9 bases between. The CDR3 DNA reads as TGTGCCATCAGTGAGAAGGTTGGGGAAAAACTGTTTTTT. Translating gives CAISEKVGEKLFF.

This chain uses TRBV6-5 with TRBJ2-7; TRBD2 agrees at 7 bases. Germline lookup yields CDR1 MNHEY and CDR2 SVGAGI. Germline trimming cut 5 bases from V and 5 bases from J; bases unmatched to any gene: 6. The CDR3 is 13 residues long. The CDR3 sequence is CASSPGGSNEQYF. CDR3 DNA: TGTGCCAGCAGTCCGGGCGGGAGCAACGAGCAGTACTTC.

This clonotype was seen a few times. The chain has TRBV9 and TRBJ2-1, with a tentative D call TRBD1 (6 bases). Trimming stripped 0 bases from V and 2 bases from J, with 12 bases between. CDR1 SGDLS and CDR2 YYNGEE come from the germline V gene. This CDR3 is 16 amino acids long. In nucleotides, the CDR3 is TGTGCCAGCAGCGTAGGGGTGGGGGCCACCTACAATGAGCAGTTCTTC. Protein sequence: CASSVGVGATYNEQFF.

The table lists this clonotype with a few counts. The chain recombines TRBV7-6 with TRBJ2-5; D may match TRBD1 or TRBD2 (5 bases each). V lost 5 bases and J 2 bases, leaving 15 bases between the germline ends. The CDR3 has 15 residues. Germline V CDR1 and CDR2: SGHVS, FNYEAQ. The chain's CDR3 is CASSLTREGQETQYF. For the CDR3, the DNA is TGTGCCAGCAGCCTCACCCGTGAGGGGCAAGAGACCCAGTACTTC.

The rearrangement joins TRBV5-1 to TRBJ2-3; no clear D gene. Deletions cut 6 bases from V and 8 bases from J, with 16 bases between. The CDR3 totals 13 residues. The germline V gene encodes CDR1 SGHRS and CDR2 YFSETQ. The CDR3 DNA follows: TGCGCCAGCACCGGGCAGAACGGGCGTACGCAGTATTTT. As protein: CASTGQNGRTQYF.

There are a few counts of this clonotype. This chain joins TRBV9 and TRBJ1-6; no reliable D call. This CDR3 has 13 amino acids. Looked up from germline, CDR1 is SGDLS and CDR2 is YYNGEE. V lost 3 bases to trimming and J lost 7 bases, with 8 bases between them. CDR3 nucleotides: TGTGCCAGCAGCGGGACGGGAAATTCACCCCTCCACTTT. It codes for CASSGTGNSPLHF.

This clonotype has at least ten counts. The genes are TRBV5-1 and TRBJ2-4, with D unclear. In germline, CDR1 is SGHRS, CDR2 YFSETQ. Trimming stripped 3 bases from V and 0 bases from J, with 7 bases between. This CDR3 is built from 14 residues. CDR3 region: CASSSTVAKNIQYF. The CDR3 bases are TGCGCCAGCAGCTCAACGGTAGCCAAAAACATTCAGTACTTC. The complete variable domain, with remaining parts taken from reference TRBV5-1 and TRBJ2-4, reads KAGVTQTPRYLIKTRGQQVTLSCSPISGHRSVSWYQQTPGQGLQFLFEYFSETQRNKGNFPGRFSGRQFSNSRSEMNVSTLELGDSALYLCASSSTVAKNIQYFGAGTRLSVL.

The CDR3 is CASSAAWDKSQRTGELFF. The CDR3 region has the DNA TGTGCCAGCAGTGCAGCATGGGACAAATCACAGCGGACCGGGGAGCTGTTTTTT. V is TRBV27 and J is TRBJ2-2; possible D gene TRBD1, 6 bases. Trimming stripped 5 bases from V and 5 bases from J, with 24 bases between. Germline loops: CDR1 MNHEY, CDR2 SMNVEV (reference sequence). The CDR3 length is 18 residues.

The chain uses TRBV7-2 and TRBJ2-4, with D maybe TRBD1 (7 bases). The germline V gene has CDR1 SGHTA and CDR2 FQGNSA. Trimming removed 6 bases from V and 6 bases from J, with 15 bases in between. The CDR3 contains 14 residues. The CDR3 loop reads CASRTAGQLNIQYF. CDR3 DNA sequence: TGTGCCAGCAGGACGGCGGGACAGTTAAACATTCAGTACTTC.